Listed below are T cell receptor beta chains from one sample, sequenced in a study of T-cell reconstitution after alpha-beta-depleted transplantation in children. TCRdb processed the PCR reads anew with MiXCR; each CDR3 protein has one entry. Of some 530,000 distinct CDR3 sequences listed, around 12% are singletons. The sequencing here drew on PBMCs from the stem cell graft donor, taken from the stem cell graft. The origin of the receptors is a human donor who donated a stem cell graft to a child with combined immunodeficiency. Both conserved end residues are trimmed from each CDR3.

>TRBV6-2/TRBV6-3|TRBJ2-1
ASSTGTGRYNEQF
>TRBV20-1|TRBJ2-5
SASSAGYQETQY
>TRBV5-6|TRBJ2-1
ASSLVFQGDNEQF
>TRBV18|TRBJ2-1
ASSPWDGDEQF
>TRBV7-2|TRBJ1-1
ASSLTSVLNTEAF
>TRBV11-2|TRBJ2-4
ASSLDPGFGNIQY
>TRBV6-2/TRBV6-3|TRBJ2-7
ASSYSEGSYEQY
>TRBV6-1|TRBJ2-3
ASRPASGSTDTQY
>TRBV5-1|TRBJ2-1
ASSLEDRAQF
>TRBV7-8|TRBJ2-7
ASSSRTVNPYEQY
>TRBV12-3/TRBV12-4|TRBJ2-1
ASSLPARGPNNEQF
>TRBV11-1|TRBJ2-5
ASSLNSPKIETQY